This TCR beta chain stems from a study of identical twins. Germline V CDR1 and CDR2: SGHAT, FQNNGV. The trim removed 5 bases at V and 9 bases at J, leaving 13 bases unmatched. This CDR3 is built from 16 residues. One entry per CDR3 protein results from TCRdb running MiXCR on the 5' RACE reads. The sample has approximately 220,000 distinct CDR3 sequences, approximately 7.8% seen once; the top ten hold under 6%. These sequences were also reported in another study, on yellow fever vaccine responses in identical twins.

Sequenced input: CD8+ T cells sorted from blood. This sequence originates from a woman aged 18 to 35 in good health. The V gene is TRBV11-2, the J gene TRBJ2-1, with 10 bases lining up with TRBD2. The CDR3 nucleotides read TGTGCCAGCAGCGACCGAGGGACTAGCGTCATGGGTGAGCAGTTCTTC. Protein sequence: CASSDRGTSVMGEQFF.